The clone carrying this T cell receptor (beta chain) was counted a single time. Genomic DNA, the template, was used for profiling of the TCR beta VDJ and CDR3. TCRdb re-called the reads with MiXCR, one entry per CDR3 protein. The sample has about 68,000 distinct CDR3 sequences, roughly half seen once. These data originate in a study of CD8+CD57+ T cells in acquired aplastic anemia. The CDR3 sequence is 14 residues long. The V and J ends lost 3 bases and 1 base respectively, with 12 bases between them. Germline V lookup: CDR1 SQVTM, CDR2 ANQGSEA. V usage is TRBV29-1 and J usage is TRBJ1-2; a possible D gene is TRBD1 (5 bases). The source material was sorted CD4+, CD8+, or CD8+CD57+ T cells (not recorded which) from PBMCs. The sequence came from a human donor in good health, serving as a control. In DNA, the CDR3 is TGCAGCGTTGACGCGGAACAGGTTAACTATGGCTACACCTTC. It yields the protein CSVDAEQVNYGYTF.